These 6 T cell receptor beta chains were all obtained from the same sample, sequenced in a study of vaccination effects on CD4 cells after COVID-19. For these receptors, no antigen is known. Repertoires were generated with immunoSEQ multiplex PCR, while TCRdb's copy carries only in-frame clones and drops some. The data show over 50,000 clones, with around four fifths seen just once and less than 1.5% held by the top ten. Before any sequencing was done, the ViraFEST assay used viral peptide pools to expand antigen-specific CD4+ T cells. Cultured cells yielded isolated CD4+ T cells after around 9 days. Of the BNT162b2 and mRNA-1273 vaccines, participants received two doses of one or the other. The source material was CD4+ T cells from PBMCs cultured with HCoV-229E spike peptides, sampled after COVID-19 vaccination. Source of these receptors: a human donor who received a COVID-19 vaccine.

The V call is TRBV27, the J call TRBJ2-5, with TRBD1 matching over 9 bases. V was clipped by 2 bases and J by 2 bases; unmatched bases: 3. This CDR3 comprises 15 residues. CDR1 and CDR2 (germline): MNHEY, SMNVEV (reference sequence). The CDR3 sequence: CASSLGQGPQETQYF. Written as DNA, the CDR3 is TGTGCCAGCAGTTTAGGACAGGGGCCTCAAGAGACCCAGTACTTC.

In its sample, this clone was seen a few times. V gene TRBV4-1 combines with J gene TRBJ1-1; D is ambiguous. The CDR3 sequence is 13 residues long. Germline-derived CDR1 and CDR2 are MGHRA and YSYEKL. The germline V and J ends were trimmed by 6 bases and 3 bases, with 11 bases remaining between them. DNA of the CDR3: TGCGCCAGCAGAAGGCGGGAGTACACTGAAGCTTTCTTT. Translated: CASRRREYTEAFF.

The chain employs TRBV7-3 and TRBJ2-2; 9 bases line up with TRBD1. In germline, CDR1 is SGHTA, CDR2 FQGTGA. CDR3 size: 15 residues. Losses at the gene ends were 5 bases for V and 0 bases for J; bases not matched to a gene: 1. CDR3 nucleotides: TGTGCCAGCAGCGGACAGGGGTCGAACACCGGGGAGCTGTTTTTT. It specifies CASSGQGSNTGELFF.

CDR3 residues: CASGLVPGISGSPLHF. The DNA for the CDR3 is TGTGCTAGTGGTTTGGTACCCGGGATTTCAGGTTCACCCCTCCACTTT. The chain joins TRBV12-5 to TRBJ1-6; D unclear. The CDR3 runs to 16 residues. Between the trimmed V and J ends, which lost 0 bases and 9 bases, there was a span of 15 bases. Per germline, CDR1 LGHNT and CDR2 FRNRAP.

The sample holds one count of this clone. This chain links TRBV28 with TRBJ2-5; 7 positions match TRBD1. Germline V gene lookup returns CDR1 MDHEN and CDR2 SYDVKM. V lost 4 bases to trimming and J lost 6 bases; unmatched junction nucleotides: 5. The CDR3 covers 13 residues. The DNA for the CDR3 is TGTGCCAGCAGTTGGCGACAGGGAAAGACCCAGTACTTC. It specifies CASSWRQGKTQYF.

The chain couples TRBV5-1 to TRBJ2-7, with 8 bases aligning to TRBD1. This CDR3 region has 15 residues. V lost 0 bases to trimming and J lost 3 bases; unmatched junction nucleotides: 5. Germline V lookup: CDR1 SGHRS, CDR2 YFSETQ. The CDR3 reads CASSLDHRGNYEQYV. CDR3 DNA: TGCGCCAGCAGCTTGGACCACAGGGGGAACTACGAGCAGTACGTC.